This entry features one T cell receptor beta chain sequence. This entry belongs to a study of T-cell reconstitution after alpha-beta-depleted transplantation in children. The V end lost 3 bases, the J end lost 4 bases, and 12 bases lay between the germline ends. The CDR3 length is 14 residues. TCRbeta library construction was performed incorporating unique molecular identifiers. MiXCR was run by TCRdb on the PCR reads, yielding one entry per CDR3 protein. The sample comprises under 350,000 distinct CDR3 sequences, about a tenth of which are singletons, and about 9.5% rests with the top ten. J is TRBJ1-2 and V is TRBV12-3 or TRBV12-4, with D perhaps matching TRBD1 (6 bases). The sample consisted of PBMCs from the stem cell graft donor, taken from the stem cell graft. This TCR came from a human donor who donated a stem cell graft to a child with SCID. CDR3 protein: CASSLAGQPYGYTF. In DNA form, the CDR3 reads TGTGCCAGCAGTTTGGCTGGACAGCCCTATGGCTACACCTTC.